This T cell receptor (beta chain) was observed in a study of post-analysis software for immune sequencing data. Study at large: Both relapsing-remitting and secondary progressive multiple sclerosis featured among the disease courses, as did progressive-relapsing multiple sclerosis.

This clonotype was seen more than once but under ten times. Its cognate antigen is unknown. Germline CDR1 is LGHNA and CDR2 is YNFKEQ. The CDR3 is 13 residues long. V shed 0 bases and J shed 2 bases, with 5 bases lying between them. Included in the TCR beta cDNA libraries were unique molecular identifiers. The source material, roughly 0.85 to 10 million T cells, gave rise to 450,000 to 550,000 cDNA molecules. TCRdb independently ran MiXCR on the PCR reads; one entry per CDR3 protein. The table includes roughly 870,000 distinct CDR3 sequences, roughly 50% detected once. Findings and caveats of the study: The five TRBV segments detected at higher frequency in patients than in controls included TRBV5-6, TRBV5-1 and TRBV20-1. Samples from one preparation batch, clustered by F measure, grouped strongly together. Multiple sclerosis patients showed significantly lower normalized Chao1 diversity than controls did.

The V and J genes are TRBV4-2 and TRBJ2-7, with D unclear. The specimen was blood. This clonotype was sampled from a girl between 5 and 17 years old with multiple sclerosis. The CDR3 region is CASSQDKTYEQYF. The CDR3 region has the DNA TGTGCCAGCAGCCAAGATAAGACCTACGAGCAGTACTTC.